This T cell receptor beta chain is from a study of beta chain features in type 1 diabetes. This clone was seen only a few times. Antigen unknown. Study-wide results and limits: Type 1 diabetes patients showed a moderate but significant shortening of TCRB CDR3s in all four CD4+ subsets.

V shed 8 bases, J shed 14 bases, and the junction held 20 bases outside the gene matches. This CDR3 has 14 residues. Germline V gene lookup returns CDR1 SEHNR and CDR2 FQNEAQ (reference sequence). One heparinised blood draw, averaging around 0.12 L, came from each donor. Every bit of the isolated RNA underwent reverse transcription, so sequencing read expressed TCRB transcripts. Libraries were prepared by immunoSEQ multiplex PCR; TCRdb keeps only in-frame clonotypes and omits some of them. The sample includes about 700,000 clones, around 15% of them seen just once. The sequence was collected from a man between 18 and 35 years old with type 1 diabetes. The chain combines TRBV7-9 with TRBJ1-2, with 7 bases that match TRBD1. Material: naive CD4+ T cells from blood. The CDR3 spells CASDTLGDRRKLTF. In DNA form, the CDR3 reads TGTGCCAGCGACACTTTGGGGGACAGACGTAAGCTTACCTTC.